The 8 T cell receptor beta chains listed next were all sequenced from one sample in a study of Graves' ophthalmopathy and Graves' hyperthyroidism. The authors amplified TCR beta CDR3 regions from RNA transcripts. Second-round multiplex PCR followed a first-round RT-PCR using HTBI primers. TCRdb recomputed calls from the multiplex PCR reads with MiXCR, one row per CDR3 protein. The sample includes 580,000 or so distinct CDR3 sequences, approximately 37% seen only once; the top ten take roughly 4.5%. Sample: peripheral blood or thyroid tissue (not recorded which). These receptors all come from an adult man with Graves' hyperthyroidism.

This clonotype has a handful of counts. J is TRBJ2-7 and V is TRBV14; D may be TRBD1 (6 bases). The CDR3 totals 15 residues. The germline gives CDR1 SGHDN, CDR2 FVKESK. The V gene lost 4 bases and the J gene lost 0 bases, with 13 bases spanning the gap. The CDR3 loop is CASSPRQAPSYEQYF. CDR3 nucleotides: TGTGCCAGCAGCCCCAGACAGGCCCCCTCCTACGAGCAGTACTTC.

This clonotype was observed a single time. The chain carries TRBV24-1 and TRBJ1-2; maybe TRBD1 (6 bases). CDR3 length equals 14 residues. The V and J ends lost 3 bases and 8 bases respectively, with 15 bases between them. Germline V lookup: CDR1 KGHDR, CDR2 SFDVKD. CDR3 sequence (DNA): TGTGCCACCAGTGATCCCGGGACACGGGAGGGCTACACCTTC. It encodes CATSDPGTREGYTF.

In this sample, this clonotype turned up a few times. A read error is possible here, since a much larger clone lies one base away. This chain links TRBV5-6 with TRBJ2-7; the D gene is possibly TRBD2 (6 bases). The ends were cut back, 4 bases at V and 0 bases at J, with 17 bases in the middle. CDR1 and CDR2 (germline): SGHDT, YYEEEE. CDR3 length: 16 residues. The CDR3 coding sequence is TGTGCCAGCAGCGTTAGACGGGGGACGGCCTCCTACGAGCAGTACTTC. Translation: CASSVRRGTASYEQYF.

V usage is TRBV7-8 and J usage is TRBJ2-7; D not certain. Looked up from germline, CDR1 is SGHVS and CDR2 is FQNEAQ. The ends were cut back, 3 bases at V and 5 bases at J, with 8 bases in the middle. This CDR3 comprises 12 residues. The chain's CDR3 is CASSLIWNEQYF. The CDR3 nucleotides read TGTGCCAGCAGCTTGATCTGGAACGAGCAGTACTTC.

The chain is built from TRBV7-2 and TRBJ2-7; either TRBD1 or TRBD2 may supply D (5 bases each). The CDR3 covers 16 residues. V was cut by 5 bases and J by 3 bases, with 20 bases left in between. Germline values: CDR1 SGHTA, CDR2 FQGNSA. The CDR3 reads CASSPRQNTGIYEQYF. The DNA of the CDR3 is TGTGCCAGCAGCCCGAGACAGAACACCGGGATCTACGAGCAGTACTTC.

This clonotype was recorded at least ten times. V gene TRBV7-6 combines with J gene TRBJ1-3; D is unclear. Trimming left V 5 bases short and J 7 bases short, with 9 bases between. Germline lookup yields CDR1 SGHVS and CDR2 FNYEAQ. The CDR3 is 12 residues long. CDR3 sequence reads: CASSPLGNTIYF. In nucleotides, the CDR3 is TGTGCCAGCAGCCCCCTTGGGAACACCATATATTTT.

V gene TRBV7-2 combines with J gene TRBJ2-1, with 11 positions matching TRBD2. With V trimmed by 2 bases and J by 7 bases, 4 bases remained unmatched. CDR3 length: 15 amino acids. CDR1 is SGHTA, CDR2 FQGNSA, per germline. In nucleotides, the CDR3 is TGTGCCAGCAGCTTAACTAGCGGGGGATTGAATGAGCAGTTCTTC. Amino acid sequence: CASSLTSGGLNEQFF.

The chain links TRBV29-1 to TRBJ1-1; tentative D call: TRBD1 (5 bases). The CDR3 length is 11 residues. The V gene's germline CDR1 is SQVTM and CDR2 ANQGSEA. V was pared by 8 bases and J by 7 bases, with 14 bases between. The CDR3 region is CSLGGGNEAFF. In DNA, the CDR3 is TGCAGCTTGGGGGGGGGAAATGAAGCTTTCTTT. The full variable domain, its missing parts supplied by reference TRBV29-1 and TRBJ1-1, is SAVISQKPSRDICQRGTSLTIQCQVDSQVTMMFWYRQQPGQSLTLIATANQGSEATYESGFVIDKFPISRPNLTFSTLTVSNMSPEDSSIYLCSLGGGNEAFFGQGTRLTVV.